This entry features one TCR beta chain sequence. Germline CDR1 and CDR2: MGHRA and YSYEKL. The CDR3 length is 15 residues. V gave up 1 base and J gave up 2 bases, with 11 bases separating them. Using immunoSEQ multiplex PCR, the repertoire was profiled, and TCRdb retains in-frame clones only, with some absent. Of around 250,000 clones listed, almost 85% are singletons. The source of the sample is a study of control samples from healthy donors and cancer patients. Sequencing used PBMCs. This receptor was obtained from a woman in her fifties or sixties with lung cancer. The chain is built from TRBV4-1 and TRBJ1-2; TRBD1 is a possible D gene (5 bases). DNA of the CDR3: TGCGCCAGCAGCCAAGCACCGGGGGAGAACTATGGCTACACCTTC. Its translation is CASSQAPGENYGYTF.